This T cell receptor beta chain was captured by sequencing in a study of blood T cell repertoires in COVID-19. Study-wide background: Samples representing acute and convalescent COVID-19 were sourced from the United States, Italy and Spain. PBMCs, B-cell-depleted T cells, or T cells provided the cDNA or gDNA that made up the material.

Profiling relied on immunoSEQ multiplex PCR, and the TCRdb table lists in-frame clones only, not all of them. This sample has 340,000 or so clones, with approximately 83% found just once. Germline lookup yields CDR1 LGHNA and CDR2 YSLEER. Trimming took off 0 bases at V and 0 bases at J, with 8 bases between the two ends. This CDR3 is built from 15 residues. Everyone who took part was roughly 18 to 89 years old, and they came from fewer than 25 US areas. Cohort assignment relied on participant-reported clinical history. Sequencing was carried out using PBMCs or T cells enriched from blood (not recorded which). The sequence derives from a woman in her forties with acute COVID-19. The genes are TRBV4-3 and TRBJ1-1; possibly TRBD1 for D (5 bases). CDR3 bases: TGCGCCAGCAGCCAAGATCAGGGATTGAACACTGAAGCTTTCTTT. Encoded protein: CASSQDQGLNTEAFF.